What follows describes a single TCR beta chain. Other DNA sequences in the same sample also yield this CDR3. Repertoires were generated with immunoSEQ multiplex PCR, while TCRdb's copy carries only in-frame clones and drops some. The profile shows hundreds of thousands of clones, roughly 96% of them singletons. The sample belongs to a study of shared clonotypes between healthy human individuals. Only CD45RO-negative cells positively selected for CCR7 counted as naive CD8 cells, so terminally differentiated effector memory CD45RA+ cells were excluded. The source of this sequence is a woman between 25 and 40 years old in good health. Material for sequencing was naive CD8+ T cells sorted from blood.

The CDR3 reads CASSLAGEYNEQFF. The CDR3 DNA reads TGTGCCAGCAGTTTAGCGGGAGAATACAATGAGCAGTTCTTC. The chain carries TRBV27 and TRBJ2-1, with 7 bases that match TRBD2. Germline V lookup: CDR1 MNHEY, CDR2 SMNVEV (reference sequence). The CDR3 sequence is 14 residues long. J lost 4 bases, V lost 2 bases, and 2 bases had no gene match.